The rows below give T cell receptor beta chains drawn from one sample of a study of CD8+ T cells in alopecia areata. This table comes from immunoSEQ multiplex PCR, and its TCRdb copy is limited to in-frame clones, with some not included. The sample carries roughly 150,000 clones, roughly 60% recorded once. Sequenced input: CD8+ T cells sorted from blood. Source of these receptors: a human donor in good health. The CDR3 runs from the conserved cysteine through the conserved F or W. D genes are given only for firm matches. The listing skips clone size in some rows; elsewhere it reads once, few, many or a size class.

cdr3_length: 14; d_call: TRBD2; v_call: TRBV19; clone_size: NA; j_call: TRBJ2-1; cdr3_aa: CASSQLAHHNEQFF; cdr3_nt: TGTGCCAGTAGTCAACTAGCGCACCACAATGAGCAGTTCTTC
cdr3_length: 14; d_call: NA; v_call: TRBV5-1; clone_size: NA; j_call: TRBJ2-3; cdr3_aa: CASSLVTSTDTQYF; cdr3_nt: TGCGCCAGCAGCTTGGTTACATCCACAGATACGCAGTATTTT
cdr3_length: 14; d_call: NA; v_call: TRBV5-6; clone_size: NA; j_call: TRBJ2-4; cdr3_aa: CASSSTLAKNIQYF; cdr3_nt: TGTGCCAGCAGCTCAACCTTAGCCAAAAACATTCAGTACTTC
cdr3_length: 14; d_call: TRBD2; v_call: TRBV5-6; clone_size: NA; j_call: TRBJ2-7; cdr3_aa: CASSREDWSYEQYF; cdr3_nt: TGTGCCAGCAGCCGGGAGGACTGGTCCTACGAGCAGTACTTC
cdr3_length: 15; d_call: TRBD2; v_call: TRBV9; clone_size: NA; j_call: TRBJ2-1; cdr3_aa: CASSGTSGRGNEQFF; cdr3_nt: TGTGCCAGCAGCGGGACTAGCGGGAGGGGTAATGAGCAGTTCTTC
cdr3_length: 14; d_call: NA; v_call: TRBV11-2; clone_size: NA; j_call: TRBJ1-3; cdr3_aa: CASGYRETGNTIYF; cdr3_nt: TGTGCCAGCGGCTATCGGGAGACTGGAAACACCATATATTTT
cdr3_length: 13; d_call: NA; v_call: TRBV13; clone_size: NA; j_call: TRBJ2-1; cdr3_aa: CASSSPGHNEQFF; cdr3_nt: TGTGCCAGCAGCTCCCCAGGGCACAATGAGCAGTTCTTC
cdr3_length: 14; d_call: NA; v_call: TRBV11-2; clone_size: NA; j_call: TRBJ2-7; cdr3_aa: CASSLSDGTYEQYF; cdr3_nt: TGTGCCAGCAGCTTAAGTGACGGGACCTACGAGCAGTACTTC
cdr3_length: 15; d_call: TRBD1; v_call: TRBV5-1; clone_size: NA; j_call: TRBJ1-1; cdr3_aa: CASSEPDRANTEAFF; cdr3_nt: TGCGCCAGCAGCGAGCCAGACAGGGCAAACACTGAAGCTTTCTTT
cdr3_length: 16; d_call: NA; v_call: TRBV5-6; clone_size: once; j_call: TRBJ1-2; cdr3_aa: CASSFPYKAANYGYTF; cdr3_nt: TGTGCCAGCAGCTTTCCGTACAAGGCGGCTAACTATGGCTACACCTTC
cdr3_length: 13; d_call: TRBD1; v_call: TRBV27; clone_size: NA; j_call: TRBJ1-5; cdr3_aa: CALMTGAGQPQHF; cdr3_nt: TGTGCCTTGATGACAGGGGCGGGTCAGCCCCAGCATTTT
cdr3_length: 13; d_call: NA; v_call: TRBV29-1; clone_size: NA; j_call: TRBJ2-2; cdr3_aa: CSAPGTQPGELFF; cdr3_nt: TGCAGCGCTCCCGGGACTCAACCCGGGGAGCTGTTTTTT
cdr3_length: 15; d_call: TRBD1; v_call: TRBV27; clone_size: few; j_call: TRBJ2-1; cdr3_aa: CASSLPRGRRVEQFF; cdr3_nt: TGTGCCAGCAGTTTGCCCAGGGGGCGTAGAGTTGAGCAGTTCTTC
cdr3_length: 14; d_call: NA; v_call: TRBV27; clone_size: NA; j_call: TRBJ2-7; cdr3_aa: CASSLTGAPYEQYF; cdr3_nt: TGTGCCAGCAGTTTGACAGGTGCCCCCTACGAGCAGTACTTC
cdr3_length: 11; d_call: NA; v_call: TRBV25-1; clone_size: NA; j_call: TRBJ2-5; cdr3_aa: CASSDGETQYF; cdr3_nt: TGTGCCAGCAGTGACGGTGAGACCCAGTACTTC
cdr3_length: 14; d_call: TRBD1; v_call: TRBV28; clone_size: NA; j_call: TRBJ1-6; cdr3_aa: CASSWDRENSPLHF; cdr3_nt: TGTGCCAGCAGCTGGGACAGAGAGAATTCACCCCTCCACTTT
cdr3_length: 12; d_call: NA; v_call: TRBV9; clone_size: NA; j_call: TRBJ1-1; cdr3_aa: CASSASGSEAFF; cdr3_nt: TGTGCCAGCAGCGCCAGCGGCTCTGAAGCTTTCTTT
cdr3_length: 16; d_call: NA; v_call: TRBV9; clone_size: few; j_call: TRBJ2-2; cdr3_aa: CASSVDPSSNTGELFF; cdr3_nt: TGTGCCAGCAGCGTAGATCCCTCTTCGAACACCGGGGAGCTGTTTTTT
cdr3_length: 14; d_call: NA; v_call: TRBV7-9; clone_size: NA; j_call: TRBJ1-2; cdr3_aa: CASSPGGVNYGYTF; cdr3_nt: TGTGCCAGCAGCCCGGGAGGGGTGAACTATGGCTACACCTTC
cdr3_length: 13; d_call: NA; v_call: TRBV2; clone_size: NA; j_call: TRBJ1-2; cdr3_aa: CASEGTANYGYTF; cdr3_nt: TGTGCCAGCGAAGGTACTGCAAACTATGGCTACACCTTC
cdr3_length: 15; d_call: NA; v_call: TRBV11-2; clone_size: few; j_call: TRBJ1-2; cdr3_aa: CASSLDREQNYGYTF; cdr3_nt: TGTGCCAGCAGCTTAGATCGGGAACAGAACTATGGCTACACCTTC
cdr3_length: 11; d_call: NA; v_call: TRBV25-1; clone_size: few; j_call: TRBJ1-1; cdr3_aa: CASSGGPEAFF; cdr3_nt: TGTGCCAGCAGCGGGGGGCCTGAAGCTTTCTTT
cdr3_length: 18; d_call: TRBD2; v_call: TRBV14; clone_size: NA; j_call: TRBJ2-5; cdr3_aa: CASSQATLTSGFQETQYF; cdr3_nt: TGTGCCAGCAGCCAAGCGACCTTGACTAGCGGTTTCCAAGAGACCCAGTACTTC
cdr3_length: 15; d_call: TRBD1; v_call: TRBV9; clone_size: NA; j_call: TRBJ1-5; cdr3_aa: CASSVGTGNNQPQHF; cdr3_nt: TGTGCCAGCAGCGTAGGGACAGGGAACAATCAGCCCCAGCATTTT
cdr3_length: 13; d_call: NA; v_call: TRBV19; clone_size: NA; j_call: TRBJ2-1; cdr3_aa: CASQSRDYNEQFF; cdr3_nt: TGTGCCAGTCAGTCGCGGGACTACAATGAGCAGTTCTTC
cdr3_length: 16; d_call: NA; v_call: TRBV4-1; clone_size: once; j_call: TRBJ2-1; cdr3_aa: CASSPIGTWNNNEQFF; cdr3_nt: TGCGCCAGCAGCCCTATCGGGACTTGGAACAACAATGAGCAGTTCTTC
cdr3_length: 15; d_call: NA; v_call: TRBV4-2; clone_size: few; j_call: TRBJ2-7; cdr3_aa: CASSQEASSSYEQYF; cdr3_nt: TGTGCCAGCAGCCAAGAAGCCTCCAGCTCCTACGAGCAGTACTTC
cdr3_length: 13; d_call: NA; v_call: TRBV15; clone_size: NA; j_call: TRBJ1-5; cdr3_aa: CATSSLRGQPQHF; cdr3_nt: TGTGCCACCAGCAGTCTCAGGGGACAGCCCCAGCATTTT
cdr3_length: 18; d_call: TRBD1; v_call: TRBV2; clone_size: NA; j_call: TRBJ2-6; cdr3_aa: CASRDGQGASSGANVLTF; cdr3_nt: TGTGCCAGCAGAGACGGACAGGGGGCTAGCTCTGGGGCCAACGTCCTGACTTTC
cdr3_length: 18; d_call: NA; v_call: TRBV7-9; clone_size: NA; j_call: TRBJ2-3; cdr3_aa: CASSRTMGAGPSTDTQYF; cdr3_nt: TGTGCCAGCAGCCGTACCATGGGGGCAGGACCAAGCACAGATACGCAGTATTTT
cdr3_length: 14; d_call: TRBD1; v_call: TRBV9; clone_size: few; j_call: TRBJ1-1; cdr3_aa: CASSENRGTTEAFF; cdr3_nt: TGTGCCAGCAGCGAAAACAGGGGGACCACTGAAGCTTTCTTT
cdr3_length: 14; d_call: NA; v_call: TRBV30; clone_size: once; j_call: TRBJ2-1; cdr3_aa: CAWSDPVGGNEQFF; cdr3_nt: TGTGCCTGGAGTGACCCCGTGGGAGGCAATGAGCAGTTCTTC
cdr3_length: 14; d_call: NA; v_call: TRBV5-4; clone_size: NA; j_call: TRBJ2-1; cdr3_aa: CASSLNEWEGEQFF; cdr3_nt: TGTGCCAGCAGCTTGAACGAGTGGGAAGGTGAGCAGTTCTTC
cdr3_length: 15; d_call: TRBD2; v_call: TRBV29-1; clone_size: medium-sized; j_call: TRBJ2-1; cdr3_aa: CSVESETSGGDEQFF; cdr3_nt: TGCAGCGTTGAGTCGGAGACTAGCGGGGGGGATGAGCAGTTCTTC
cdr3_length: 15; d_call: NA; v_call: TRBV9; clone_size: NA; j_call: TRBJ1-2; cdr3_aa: CASSVVSGADYGYTF; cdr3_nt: TGTGCCAGCAGCGTAGTTTCAGGGGCGGACTATGGCTACACCTTC
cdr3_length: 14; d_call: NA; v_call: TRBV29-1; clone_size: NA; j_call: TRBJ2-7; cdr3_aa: CSVESGTLPYEQYF; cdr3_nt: TGCAGCGTTGAATCGGGAACACTACCTTACGAGCAGTACTTC
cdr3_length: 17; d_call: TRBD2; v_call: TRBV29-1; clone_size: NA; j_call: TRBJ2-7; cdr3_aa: CSVEVKSQLAGKVEQYF; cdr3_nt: TGCAGCGTTGAAGTTAAATCCCAATTAGCGGGAAAGGTCGAGCAGTACTTC
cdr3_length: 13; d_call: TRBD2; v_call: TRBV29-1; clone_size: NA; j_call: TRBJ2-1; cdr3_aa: CSVDSGSYNEQFF; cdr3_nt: TGCAGCGTTGATAGCGGGAGTTACAATGAGCAGTTCTTC
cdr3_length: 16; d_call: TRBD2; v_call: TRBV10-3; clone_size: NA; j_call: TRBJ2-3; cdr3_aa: CAISETTSRSTDTQYF; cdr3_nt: TGTGCCATCAGTGAGACGACTAGCAGGAGCACAGATACGCAGTATTTT
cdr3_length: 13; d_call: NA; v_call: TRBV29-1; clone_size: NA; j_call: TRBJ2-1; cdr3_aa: CSAQGGNYNEQFF; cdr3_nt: TGCAGCGCCCAAGGGGGGAACTACAATGAGCAGTTCTTC
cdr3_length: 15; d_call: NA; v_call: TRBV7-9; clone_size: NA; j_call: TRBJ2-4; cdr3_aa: CASSFTAQAKNIQYF; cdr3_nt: TGTGCCAGCAGCTTTACGGCTCAAGCCAAAAACATTCAGTACTTC
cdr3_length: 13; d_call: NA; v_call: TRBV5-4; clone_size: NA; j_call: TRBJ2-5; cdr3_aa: CASSLRGHETQYF; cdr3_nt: TGTGCCAGCAGCCTCCGGGGGCACGAGACCCAGTACTTC